This entry is about one TCR beta chain. Produced via immunoSEQ multiplex PCR; TCRdb's table is partial and in-frame only. The sample includes 70,000 to 80,000 clones, roughly 90% seen only once; the top ten take around 0.42%. The data are from a study of technical replicates of blood from several donors. CDR3 length: 13 residues. Looked up from germline, CDR1 is SGDLS and CDR2 is YYNGEE. Deletions cut 4 bases from V and 7 bases from J, with 13 bases between. The chain combines TRBV9 with TRBJ2-3; D is perhaps TRBD2 (5 bases). This clonotype was obtained from a human donor in good health. Sequencing input: T cells isolated from PBMCs. The CDR3 sequence: CASSYPTGNTQYF. As DNA, the CDR3 is TGTGCCAGCAGCTACCCGACGGGAAATACGCAGTATTTT.